This T cell receptor beta chain was identified in a study of radiation and T cells in renal cell carcinoma (TCRdb year 2020). Context from the whole study: Samples came from a clinical trial, in which primary renal cell carcinomas received 15 Gy stereotactic body radiation therapy followed by nephrectomy 4 weeks later. In total, 50 or so samples, comprising around 25 tumors and roughly 27 peripheral blood samples, were subjected to TCR beta sequencing. A total of 4,016,671 unique CDR3 nucleotide sequences, encoding 2,500,000 or so unique CDR3 amino acid sequences, were found across all 50 or so samples.

This specimen's time point label, per the study, means: baseline pretreatment blood. This specimen's treatment or condition label, per the study, means: 15 Gy SBRT to primary tumor, nephrectomy 4 weeks later. Serial peripheral blood from radiation-treated patients was sampled at baseline, 2 weeks and 4 weeks after SBRT to track tumor-enriched clonotypes. Renal cell carcinoma with clear cell pathology was present in all patients. The QIAamp DNA Blood Mini Kit (Qiagen) was used to prepare genomic DNA for TCR sequencing. The analyses included only samples that passed all quality control checks. What the research found in general, with its limitations: Dynamics of the blood repertoire were not tracked past 4 weeks after treatment. Top tumor clonotypes rose in blood from baseline to 2 weeks post-radiation, then contracted by 4 weeks, suggesting transient expansion of tumor-resident clones. Effects of radiation dose or scheduling on the TCR repertoire could not be addressed with the single-armed trial design. Because no pretreatment tumor biopsies were available, whether clonotypes were present in the tumor at baseline could not be determined.

This clone was seen only a few times. Its antigen is currently not known. Per-nucleotide qualities are absent, and no much larger clonotype sits a single base away. Following the manufacturer's recommendations, the immunoSEQ kit was used to generate TCR beta libraries from genomic DNA. To prepare the libraries, a first multiplex PCR with proprietary primers was run, followed by a second PCR that added unique barcodes, and a bead cleanup was done after each round. Each sample batch included a kit-provided positive control reaction and a negative control reaction. The final libraries were assessed on an Agilent 4200 TapeStation D1000 ScreenTape, pooled by volume, and quantified by qPCR. Sequencing was performed on an Illumina NextSeq500 with a MidOutput 150-cycle cartridge, and 156 Read1 and 15 Index1 cycles were run with kit custom primers. The pooled library was loaded at roughly 1 pM with about 20% PhiX control spiked in. In the source study's methods: The vendor-processed data were analyzed in R, and a clonotype was defined as all T cells that share the same CDR3 nucleotide sequence. In the clone abundance analyses, frequencies in each sample were normalized to that sample's 10,000 most abundant clones. Public T cell clones, averaging fewer than five per sample, were removed before analysis. Tumor-enriched clonotypes and baseline blood-enriched clonotypes were defined as those with an abundance difference of at least 32-fold between compartments. A beta-binomial differential abundance model was used to identify clonotypes that were expanded or contracted between blood time points. Similarity between tumor and blood repertoires was quantified using the Baroni-Urbani and Buser coefficient, and groups were compared with two-tailed Wilcoxon tests in R. TCRdb limited this immuneACCESS table to in-frame rearrangements with V and J called. A share of clones is missing; checked studies link under half to unresolved V genes, and the rest is unexplained. V and J calls and clone size are copied from that table; D and trimming were computed from the DNA. The sample records roughly 120,000 clones, 80% to 85% of which are singletons. Approximately 3% of the sample is in the top ten clones.

The CDR3 covers 14 residues, taking in both the cysteine and the phenylalanine. Of the read, only the CDR3 DNA is kept; its 42 bases are in frame from base 1. Ends trimmed: V by 5 bases, J by 4 bases; bases unmatched to a gene: 6. Based on the germline V gene (reference sequence), the CDR1 and CDR2 sequences are LNHDA and SQIVND. The TCR was taken from a woman aged 55-75 years with renal cell carcinoma. This receptor chain uses TRBV19 and TRBJ1-2, with 8 junctional bases fitting TRBD1. Here the sequenced sample was blood, taken from a patient whose treatment included radiotherapy and nephrectomy. The CDR3 region: CASSPVQGGYGYTF. In nucleotides, the sequence is TGTGCCAGTAGTCCGGTACAGGGGGGCTATGGCTACACCTTC.